A selection of T cell receptor beta chains follows, all from one sample in a study of control samples from healthy donors and cancer patients. Produced via immunoSEQ multiplex PCR; TCRdb's table is partial and in-frame only. Of some 99,000 clones listed, 85% to 90% are singletons. Sample: blood. Receptors were obtained from a woman between 50 and 59 years old in good health. Each CDR3 is given with its conserved first and last residue. The order of the fields is CDR3 protein, CDR3 DNA, clone size, D gene, V gene, J gene. A D gene is named only where the DNA matches it firmly. Part of the rows lack a size; the others show once, few, many or a class for expanded clones.

cdr3_aa: CASSEGNLALGQETQYF; cdr3_nt: TGTGCCAGCAGTGAAGGAAATCTAGCCCTGGGGCAAGAGACCCAGTACTTC; clone_size: -; d_call: -; v_call: TRBV2; j_call: TRBJ2-5
cdr3_aa: CASSSGLSGETQYF; cdr3_nt: TGTGCCAGCAGTTCCGGCCTCTCAGGAGAGACCCAGTACTTC; clone_size: -; d_call: -; v_call: TRBV6-5; j_call: TRBJ2-5
cdr3_aa: CASRPTGSETQYF; cdr3_nt: TGTGCCAGCAGGCCAACAGGGTCGGAGACCCAGTACTTC; clone_size: -; d_call: -; v_call: TRBV12-3/TRBV12-4; j_call: TRBJ2-5
cdr3_aa: CASSAPDGRARNEQFF; cdr3_nt: TGTGCCAGCAGCGCCCCCGACGGGAGGGCCAGAAATGAGCAGTTCTTC; clone_size: -; d_call: TRBD2; v_call: TRBV7-2; j_call: TRBJ2-1
cdr3_aa: CASKGNVWETQYF; cdr3_nt: TGTGCCAGCAAGGGTAACGTATGGGAGACCCAGTACTTC; clone_size: -; d_call: -; v_call: TRBV5-6; j_call: TRBJ2-5
cdr3_aa: CASSHSVGRSYNEQFF; cdr3_nt: TGCGCCAGCAGCCACTCCGTCGGGCGCTCCTACAATGAGCAGTTCTTC; clone_size: -; d_call: -; v_call: TRBV4-1; j_call: TRBJ2-1
cdr3_aa: CASPRAAREAPLGQFF; cdr3_nt: TGTGCCAGTCCCCGGGCTGCCCGGGAGGCCCCTCTAGGTCAGTTCTTC; clone_size: -; d_call: TRBD2; v_call: TRBV19; j_call: TRBJ2-1
cdr3_aa: CASSQSSTMLDSPLHF; cdr3_nt: TGTGCCAGCTCCCAATCGTCGACCATGCTCGATTCACCCCTCCACTTT; clone_size: -; d_call: -; v_call: TRBV18; j_call: TRBJ1-6
cdr3_aa: CSVAATASYGYTF; cdr3_nt: TGCAGCGTTGCAGCGACAGCCTCCTATGGCTACACCTTC; clone_size: -; d_call: -; v_call: TRBV29-1; j_call: TRBJ1-2
cdr3_aa: CASSQDPAGAYNEQFF; cdr3_nt: TGCGCCAGCAGCCAAGATCCAGCGGGAGCATACAATGAGCAGTTCTTC; clone_size: -; d_call: TRBD2; v_call: TRBV4-3; j_call: TRBJ2-1
cdr3_aa: CASTPAGAGTGELFF; cdr3_nt: TGCGCCAGCACCCCCGCGGGGGCCGGCACCGGGGAGCTGTTTTTT; clone_size: -; d_call: -; v_call: TRBV5-1; j_call: TRBJ2-2
cdr3_aa: CASSLLGVAGGHGYTF; cdr3_nt: TGTGCCAGCAGCTTGCTCGGGGTCGCGGGAGGGCATGGCTACACCTTC; clone_size: -; d_call: -; v_call: TRBV5-6; j_call: TRBJ1-2
cdr3_aa: CASVGRDTLNTEAFF; cdr3_nt: TGCGCCAGTGTGGGTAGGGACACTCTGAACACTGAAGCTTTCTTT; clone_size: -; d_call: -; v_call: TRBV5-1; j_call: TRBJ1-1
cdr3_aa: CASSRDGGGTNEKLFF; cdr3_nt: TGTGCCAGCAGCCGGGACGGGGGTGGCACTAATGAAAAACTGTTTTTT; clone_size: -; d_call: -; v_call: TRBV4-2; j_call: TRBJ1-4
cdr3_aa: CASSPRAGGFEAFF; cdr3_nt: TGTGCCAGCTCACCACGGGCAGGGGGCTTTGAAGCTTTCTTT; clone_size: once; d_call: TRBD1; v_call: TRBV18; j_call: TRBJ1-1
cdr3_aa: CASSFAQGTGTEAFF; cdr3_nt: TGTGCCAGCAGCTTCGCTCAAGGAACGGGGACTGAAGCTTTCTTT; clone_size: -; d_call: -; v_call: TRBV7-2; j_call: TRBJ1-1
cdr3_aa: CASSPTGDYNSPLHF; cdr3_nt: TGTGCCAGCTCACCGACAGGGGATTATAATTCACCCCTCCACTTT; clone_size: once; d_call: TRBD1; v_call: TRBV18; j_call: TRBJ1-6